This T cell receptor beta chain was retrieved from a study of cytomegalovirus exposure and HLA in healthy donors. Findings of the study overall: Some public TCRs appeared in many individuals, while most sequences were rare. According to an earlier analysis, most TCR beta V segments yielded productive rearrangements about 90% or about 30% of the time. According to the study, 160 or so TCR beta chains were cytomegalovirus-associated.

The primer mix had 60 Vbeta and 13 Jbeta primers. Assay used: immunoSEQ multiplex PCR; TCRdb lists only in-frame clones, some missing. In the table there are 100,000 to 150,000 clones, around 77% of which are singletons. This clone was seen just once. The antigen remains unidentified. The V gene's germline CDR1 is SEHNR and CDR2 FQNEAQ (reference sequence). With V trimmed by 1 base and J by 4 bases, 4 bases remained unmatched. The CDR3 contains 14 residues. The genes are TRBV7-9 and TRBJ2-7; TRBD1 matches at 7 bases. The sample was PBMCs. The clonotype was recovered from a woman aged 35 to 49 in good health and CMV-seropositive. CDR3 DNA sequence: TGTGCCAGCAGCTTAGAGGGGGCGAGGTACGAGCAGTACTTC. This codes for CASSLEGARYEQYF.